A single sample gave rise to the 25 T cell receptor beta chains below, sequenced in a study of T cells in localized non-small cell lung cancer. The assay was immunoSEQ multiplex PCR, and TCRdb's table has in-frame clones only and misses some. The data contain about 9,000 clones, around 92% of them singletons. Sequencing was performed on peripheral blood, taken before any cancer treatment. The receptors here all came from a woman aged 35 to 69 with stage I squamous cell lung carcinoma.

V is TRBV7-9 and J is TRBJ1-5; D remains ambiguous. Trimming removed 2 bases from V and 1 base from J, with 3 bases in between. Germline V gene lookup returns CDR1 SEHNR and CDR2 FQNEAQ (reference sequence). The length of the CDR3 is 13 residues. CDR3 sequence: CASSLTSNQPQHF. For the CDR3, the DNA is TGTGCCAGCAGCTTAACGAGCAATCAGCCCCAGCATTTT.

This chain joins TRBV14 and TRBJ2-7; TRBD2 is a possible D gene (6 bases). Trimming removed 7 bases at V and 4 bases at J, with 17 bases between. Germline V gives CDR1 SGHDN, CDR2 FVKESK. This CDR3 has 14 residues. The CDR3: CASKKGSGSYEQYF. CDR3 coding DNA: TGTGCCAGCAAGAAGGGGAGCGGGTCGTACGAGCAGTACTTC.

The rearrangement uses TRBV19 and TRBJ1-5; the D gene is possibly TRBD1 (6 bases). With 10 bases removed from V and 3 bases from J, the gap between germline ends came to 13 bases. CDR1 and CDR2 from the germline V gene are LNHDA and SQIVND (reference sequence). This CDR3 has 13 amino acids. The CDR3 nucleotides read TGTGCCACCCAAGGACAGTTCAATCAGCCCCAGCATTTT. Its translation is CATQGQFNQPQHF.

This clone was detected a few times. The gene calls are TRBV7-9 and TRBJ1-5, with 8 bases lining up with TRBD1. Germline V gene sequence: CDR1 SEHNR, CDR2 FQNEAQ (reference sequence). Trimming took 5 bases from V and 4 from J; bases not matched to a gene: 4. The CDR3 runs 14 residues. CDR3 in amino acids: CASSPGQDNQPQHF. DNA of the CDR3: TGTGCCAGCAGCCCGGGACAGGATAATCAGCCCCAGCATTTT.

The V and J genes are TRBV11-1 and TRBJ1-1; D remains unclear. Germline V CDR1 and CDR2: SGHAT, FQDESV (reference sequence). Trimming left V 4 bases short and J 0 bases short, with 15 bases between. This CDR3 comprises 16 residues. In nucleotides, the CDR3 is TGTGCCAGCAGCTCCTCCGAGTCCCTACTGAACACTGAAGCTTTCTTT. This gives the protein CASSSSESLLNTEAFF.

This clone has only one observation. This chain uses TRBV6-1 with TRBJ2-7; 9 bases line up with TRBD1. After removal of 8 bases from V and 7 bases from J, the junction contained 6 bases not matched to a gene. The CDR3 runs to 12 residues. Germline V gene lookup returns CDR1 MNHNS and CDR2 SASEGT. The CDR3 DNA reads TGTGCCAGCGCACAGGGGGCGAGGGAGCAGTACTTC. Translating it yields CASAQGAREQYF.

The chain employs TRBV27 and TRBJ1-6; D is ambiguous. Germline values: CDR1 MNHEY, CDR2 SMNVEV (reference sequence). V lost 7 bases, J lost 3 bases, and 10 bases lay in between. There are 14 residues in the CDR3. The CDR3 DNA sequence: TGTGCCAGCAATTCTCTGAACTATAATTCACCCCTCCACTTT. The encoded protein is CASNSLNYNSPLHF.

The V gene is TRBV30, the J gene TRBJ1-5, with a weak D call TRBD1 (5 bases). With 8 bases removed from V and 0 bases from J, the gap between germline ends came to 8 bases. The CDR3 sequence is 12 residues long. Germline V lookup: CDR1 GTSNPN, CDR2 SVGIG (reference sequence). CDR3 region: CAVGDSNQPQHF. The CDR3 DNA is TGTGCCGTGGGGGATAGCAATCAGCCCCAGCATTTT. Combining the CDR3 with reference TRBV30 and TRBJ1-5 gives the whole variable domain SQTIHQWPATLVQPVGSPLSLECTVEGTSNPNLYWYRQAAGRGLQLLFYSVGIGQISSEVPQNLSASRPQDRQFILSSKKLLLSDSGFYLCAVGDSNQPQHFGDGTRLSIL.

The chain carries TRBV21-1 and TRBJ1-1; no DNA check was done on the table's D call, TRBD1. TRBV21-1 counts as a pseudogene. CDR3 length: 16 residues. CDR3 residues: CASSKKKGTGGTEAFF. Here the CDR3 DNA reads TGTGCCAGCAGCAAAAAAAAGGGGACAGGGGGCACTGAAGCTTTCTTT.

V and J are TRBV7-2 and TRBJ1-6; D gene ambiguous. V was cut by 4 bases and J by 4 bases, with 20 bases left in between. CDR3 length equals 18 residues. Germline loops: CDR1 SGHTA, CDR2 FQGNSA. The CDR3 DNA reads TGTGCCAGCAGCTCTTCCCAGTCGATCTACATTTATAATTCACCCCTCCACTTT. Its translation is CASSSSQSIYIYNSPLHF.

The chain recombines TRBV7-2 with TRBJ2-3; no definite D call. CDR3 length: 15 amino acids. The germline CDR1 and CDR2 sequences are SGHTA and FQGNSA. Trimming removed 5 bases at V and 0 bases at J, with 12 bases between. The CDR3, as DNA: TGTGCCAGCAGCCCCTGGGTTGGGAGCACAGATACGCAGTATTTT. Translated: CASSPWVGSTDTQYF.

V usage is TRBV4-1 and J usage is TRBJ1-1; D remains ambiguous. The CDR3 length is 15 residues. Trimming removed 0 bases at V and 1 base at J, with 9 bases between. The germline CDR1 and CDR2 sequences are MGHRA and YSYEKL. The CDR3 reads CASSQEWWGNTEAFF. The CDR3 nucleotides read TGCGCCAGCAGCCAAGAATGGTGGGGGAACACTGAAGCTTTCTTT.

CDR3 sequence: CASSQDRSGDIQYF. The CDR3 DNA is TGCGCCAGCAGCCAAGATCGTTCGGGTGACATTCAGTACTTC. The V gene is TRBV4-1, the J gene TRBJ2-4; no definite D call. The CDR3 is 14 amino acids. Germline CDR1 and CDR2: MGHRA and YSYEKL. V lost 0 bases, J lost 8 bases, and 11 bases lay in between.

This chain links TRBV14 with TRBJ2-3, with a possible D match to TRBD2 (6 bases). This CDR3 is built from 17 residues. Trimming stripped 0 bases from V and 4 bases from J, with 17 bases between. Germline loops: CDR1 SGHDN, CDR2 FVKESK. The CDR3 DNA reads TGTGCCAGCAGCCAAGAATTCGGCGGCAGGGAGGCAGATACGCAGTATTTT. Protein sequence: CASSQEFGGREADTQYF.

This sequence joins TRBV15 and TRBJ2-1; a weak D match, TRBD1 (6 bases). The CDR3 is 16 amino acids. Germline V gives CDR1 LNHNV, CDR2 YYDKDF (reference sequence). Trimming took 0 bases from V and 7 from J, leaving 16 bases between them. The chain's CDR3 is CATSREYRDLVNEQFF. CDR3 coding DNA: TGTGCCACCAGCAGAGAATACAGGGATTTGGTGAATGAGCAGTTCTTC.

V is TRBV29-1 and J is TRBJ1-2; the D is unclear. Trimming took 4 bases from V and 7 from J, leaving 7 bases between them. The germline gives CDR1 SQVTM, CDR2 ANQGSEA. CDR3 length equals 10 residues. In nucleotides, the CDR3 is TGCAGCGTTGGTTTTGGTGGCTACACCTTC. It is translated as CSVGFGGYTF.

This chain connects TRBV9 to TRBJ1-2; perhaps TRBD1 as D (6 bases). The CDR3 spans 17 residues. Trimming stripped 1 base from V and 8 bases from J, with 24 bases between. Germline V lookup: CDR1 SGDLS, CDR2 YYNGEE. As DNA, the CDR3 is TGTGCCAGCAGCGTAACGGGTACCGGGACAAGGGGATCGGGCTACACCTTC. This gives the protein CASSVTGTGTRGSGYTF.

The chain couples TRBV19 to TRBJ2-1, with 8 nucleotides matching TRBD2. Unmatched junction bases numbered 3, after V lost 3 bases and J lost 2 bases. Germline V gene data show CDR1 as LNHDA and CDR2 as SQIVND (reference sequence). This CDR3 is built from 15 residues. The CDR3: CASSMASGPYNEQFF. CDR3 sequence (DNA): TGTGCCAGTAGTATGGCTAGCGGGCCCTACAATGAGCAGTTCTTC. Supplemented by reference TRBV19 and TRBJ2-1, the full variable domain reads DGGITQSPKYLFRKEGQNVTLSCEQNLNHDAMYWYRQDPGQGLRLIYYSQIVNDFQKGDIAEGYSVSREKKESFPLTVTSAQKNPTAFYLCASSMASGPYNEQFFGPGTRLTVL.

This chain joins TRBV30 and TRBJ1-3; no definite D call. The germline V gene has CDR1 GTSNPN and CDR2 SVGIG (reference sequence). CDR3 length: 13 amino acids. In DNA form, the CDR3 reads TGTGCAACGCAATACGCTTCTGGAAACACCATATATTTT. Amino acids: CATQYASGNTIYF.

The chain links TRBV5-6 to TRBJ1-2; D uncertain. Deletions cut 0 bases from V and 0 bases from J, with 9 bases between. This CDR3 region has 15 residues. Germline V gene data show CDR1 as SGHDT and CDR2 as YYEEEE. The CDR3 loop is CASSLVPDTNYGYTF. The CDR3 region has the DNA TGTGCCAGCAGCTTGGTCCCAGATACTAACTATGGCTACACCTTC.

With respect to this clone: An end of the junction differs from the germline gene, which may be a read error. The chain uses TRBV4-2 and TRBJ1-1; D unclear. Germline assignment: CDR1 LGHNA and CDR2 YNFKEQ. The CDR3 runs to 11 residues. The CDR3 protein is CASSQDGPRVF. The CDR3 nucleotides read TGTGCCAGCAGCCAAGATGGGCCAAGGGTCTTT.

This rearrangement joins TRBV5-5 to TRBJ2-1, with D perhaps assigned TRBD1 or TRBD2 (5 bases each). Per germline, CDR1 SGHKS and CDR2 YYEKEE (reference sequence). The V end lost 0 bases, the J end lost 8 bases, and 9 bases lay between the germline ends. The CDR3 length is 13 residues. The CDR3 bases are TGTGCCAGCAGCTTGGCGGGGCGGGATGAGCAGTTCTTC. This sequence encodes CASSLAGRDEQFF.

V and J are TRBV5-5 and TRBJ2-7; 7 bases line up with TRBD1. V lost 4 bases to trimming and J lost 2 bases; unmatched junction nucleotides: 9. The CDR3 consists of 15 residues. Germline loops: CDR1 SGHKS, CDR2 YYEKEE (reference sequence). CDR3 amino acids: CASSVAGTATYEQYF. DNA for the CDR3: TGTGCCAGCAGCGTAGCCGGGACAGCTACCTACGAGCAGTACTTC.

The rearrangement links TRBV9 to TRBJ1-3; TRBD1 aligns across 9 bases. CDR3 length: 18 residues. The V and J ends lost 4 bases and 2 bases, in that order; junction bases with no gene match: 13. Looked up from germline, CDR1 is SGDLS and CDR2 is YYNGEE. CDR3 loop: CASSLTQGALSPGNTIYF. The CDR3 coding sequence is TGTGCCAGCAGCCTAACACAGGGGGCGCTCAGCCCTGGAAACACCATATATTTT.

This clone occurred a few times. The V gene is TRBV13, the J gene TRBJ2-7; 11 positions agree with TRBD2. Trimming removed 3 bases from V and 3 bases from J; junction bases left unmatched: 7. The germline V gene encodes CDR1 PRHDT and CDR2 FYEKMQ (reference sequence). This CDR3 region has 16 residues. In DNA form, the CDR3 reads TGTGCCAGCAGCTTCGTCCTAGCGGGGGGCCACTACGAGCAGTACTTC. Its translation: CASSFVLAGGHYEQYF.